This T cell receptor beta chain comes out of a study of T cell repertoires in cytomegalovirus infection. Across the whole study: Through public TCR beta signatures, both CMV infection and matching HLA type were indicated.

Trimming took off 9 bases at V and 0 bases at J, with 15 bases between the two ends. This CDR3 region has 16 residues. CDR1 is MGHDK and CDR2 is SYGVNS in the germline V gene. Note on this clonotype: Its antigen is not identified.

Via MiXCR, TCRdb re-called the reads, giving one row per CDR3 protein. Here the sample spans hundreds of thousands of distinct CDR3 sequences, around a tenth being singletons. Overall study results and limits: It was HLA-C-restricted CMV-specific TCR beta clonotypes that dominated the response ex vivo. Carriers of CMV and the relevant HLA type were discriminated by public TCR beta frequency.

What was sequenced was PBMCs. The receptor was isolated from a human donor in good health (CMV status not recorded). Some clones in this sample may be carry-over from other donors' samples. The V and J genes are TRBV25-1 and TRBJ1-6; D is possibly TRBD1 (5 bases). The CDR3 sequence: CASRDSSSSYNSPLHF. DNA for the CDR3: TGTGCCAGTAGGGACTCCTCAAGCTCCTATAATTCACCCCTCCACTTT. Combining the CDR3 with reference TRBV25-1 and TRBJ1-6 gives the whole variable domain EADIYQTPRYLVIGTGKKITLECSQTMGHDKMYWYQQDPGMELHLIHYSYGVNSTEKGDLSSESTVSRIRTEHFPLTLESARPSHTSQYLCASRDSSSSYNSPLHFGNGTRLTVT.